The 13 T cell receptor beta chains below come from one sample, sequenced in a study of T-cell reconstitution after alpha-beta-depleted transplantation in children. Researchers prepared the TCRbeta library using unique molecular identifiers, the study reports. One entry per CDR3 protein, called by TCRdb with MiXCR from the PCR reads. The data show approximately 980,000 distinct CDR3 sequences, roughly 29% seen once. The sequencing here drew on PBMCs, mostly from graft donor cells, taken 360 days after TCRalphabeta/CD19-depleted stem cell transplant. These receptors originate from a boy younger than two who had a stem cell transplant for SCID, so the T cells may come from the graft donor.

CDR3 nucleotides: TGTGCCACCAGCAGAGATGCGGAGACAGGGCGGTTCTTC. Encoded protein: CATSRDAETGRFF. The chain has TRBV15 and TRBJ2-1; 7 nucleotides line up with TRBD1. V gave up 0 bases and J gave up 15 bases; unmatched junction bases: 8. Germline V gene lookup returns CDR1 LNHNV and CDR2 YYDKDF (reference sequence). CDR3 size: 13 residues.

Written as DNA, the CDR3 is TGTGCCAGCAGCACGCCAGGGATGTACCAAGAGACCCAGTACTTC. Residues: CASSTPGMYQETQYF. The chain recombines TRBV21-1 with TRBJ2-5; TRBD1 is taken as the D call from the table, unchecked against the DNA. TRBV21-1 is noted as a pseudogene. This CDR3 spans 15 amino acids.

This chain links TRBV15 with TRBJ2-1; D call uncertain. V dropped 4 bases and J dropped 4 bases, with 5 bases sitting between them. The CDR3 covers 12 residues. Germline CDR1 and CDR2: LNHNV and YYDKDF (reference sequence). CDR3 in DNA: TGTGCCACCAGCATCTTTTACAATGAGCAGTTCTTC. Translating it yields CATSIFYNEQFF. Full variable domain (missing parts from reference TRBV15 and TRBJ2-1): DAMVIQNPRYQVTQFGKPVTLSCSQTLNHNVMYWYQQKSSQAPKLLFHYYDKDFNNEADTPDNFQSRRPNTSFCFLDIRSPGLGDTAMYLCATSIFYNEQFFGPGTRLTVL.

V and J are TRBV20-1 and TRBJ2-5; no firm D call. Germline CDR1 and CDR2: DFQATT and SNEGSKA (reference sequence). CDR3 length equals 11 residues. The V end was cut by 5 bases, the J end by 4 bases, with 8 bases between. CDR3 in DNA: TGCAGTGCTGGCCTCGGAGAGACCCAGTACTTC. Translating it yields CSAGLGETQYF.

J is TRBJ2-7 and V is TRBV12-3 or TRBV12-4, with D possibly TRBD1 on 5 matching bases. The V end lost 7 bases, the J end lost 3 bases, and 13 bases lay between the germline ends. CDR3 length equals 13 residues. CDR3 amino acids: CASTKQGYYEQYF. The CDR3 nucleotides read TGTGCCAGCACCAAGCAGGGCTACTACGAGCAGTACTTC.

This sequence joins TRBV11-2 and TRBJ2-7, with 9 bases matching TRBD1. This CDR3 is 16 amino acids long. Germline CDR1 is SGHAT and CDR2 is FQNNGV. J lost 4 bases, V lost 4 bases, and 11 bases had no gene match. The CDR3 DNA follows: TGTGCCAGCAGCTCCTTACAGGGGGCCGGACCTTACGAGCAGTACTTC. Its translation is CASSSLQGAGPYEQYF.

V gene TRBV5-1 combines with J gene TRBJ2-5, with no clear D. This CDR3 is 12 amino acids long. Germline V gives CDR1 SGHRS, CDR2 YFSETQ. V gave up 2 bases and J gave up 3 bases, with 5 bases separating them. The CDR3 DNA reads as TGCGCCAGCAGCTTCTCAAAAGAGACCCAGTACTTC. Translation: CASSFSKETQYF.

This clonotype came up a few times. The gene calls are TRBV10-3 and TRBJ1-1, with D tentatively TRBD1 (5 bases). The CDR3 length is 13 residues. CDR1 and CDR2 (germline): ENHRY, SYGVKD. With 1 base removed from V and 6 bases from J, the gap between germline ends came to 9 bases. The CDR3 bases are TGTGCCATCAGTGAGTTGGGGGGAGCTGAAGCTTTCTTT. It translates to CAISELGGAEAFF.

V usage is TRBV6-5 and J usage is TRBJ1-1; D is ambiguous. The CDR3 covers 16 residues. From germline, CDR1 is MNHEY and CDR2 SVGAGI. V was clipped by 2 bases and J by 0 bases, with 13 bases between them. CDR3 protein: CASSYGRGSLNTEAFF. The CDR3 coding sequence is TGTGCCAGCAGTTACGGCCGGGGTTCATTGAACACTGAAGCTTTCTTT.

CDR3 nucleotide sequence: TGTGCCAGCATTAAGGGGGGCTCGGGGGCCAACGTCCTGACTTTC. Protein product: CASIKGGSGANVLTF. The J gene is TRBJ2-6, the V gene TRBV12-3 or TRBV12-4; D may correspond to TRBD1 or TRBD2 (6 bases each). This CDR3 has 15 amino acids. V shed 7 bases and J shed 4 bases, with 14 bases lying between them.

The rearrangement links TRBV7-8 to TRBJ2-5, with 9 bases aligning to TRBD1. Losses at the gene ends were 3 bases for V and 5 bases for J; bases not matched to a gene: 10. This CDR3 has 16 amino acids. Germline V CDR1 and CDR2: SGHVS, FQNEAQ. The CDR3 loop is CASSFRRTGVWETQYF. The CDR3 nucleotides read TGTGCCAGCAGCTTCAGGCGGACAGGGGTATGGGAGACCCAGTACTTC.

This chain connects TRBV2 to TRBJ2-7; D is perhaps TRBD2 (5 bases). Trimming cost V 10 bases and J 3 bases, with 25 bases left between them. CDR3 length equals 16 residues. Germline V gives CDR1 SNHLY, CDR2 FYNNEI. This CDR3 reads CATVGGTRPFSYEQYF. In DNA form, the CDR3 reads TGTGCCACCGTCGGAGGAACCCGTCCCTTCAGCTACGAGCAGTACTTC.

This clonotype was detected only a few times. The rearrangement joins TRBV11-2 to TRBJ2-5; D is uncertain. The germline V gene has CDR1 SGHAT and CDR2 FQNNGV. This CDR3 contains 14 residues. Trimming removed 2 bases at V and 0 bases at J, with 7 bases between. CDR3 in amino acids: CASSLQTYQETQYF. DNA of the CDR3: TGTGCCAGCAGCTTACAGACGTACCAAGAGACCCAGTACTTC.